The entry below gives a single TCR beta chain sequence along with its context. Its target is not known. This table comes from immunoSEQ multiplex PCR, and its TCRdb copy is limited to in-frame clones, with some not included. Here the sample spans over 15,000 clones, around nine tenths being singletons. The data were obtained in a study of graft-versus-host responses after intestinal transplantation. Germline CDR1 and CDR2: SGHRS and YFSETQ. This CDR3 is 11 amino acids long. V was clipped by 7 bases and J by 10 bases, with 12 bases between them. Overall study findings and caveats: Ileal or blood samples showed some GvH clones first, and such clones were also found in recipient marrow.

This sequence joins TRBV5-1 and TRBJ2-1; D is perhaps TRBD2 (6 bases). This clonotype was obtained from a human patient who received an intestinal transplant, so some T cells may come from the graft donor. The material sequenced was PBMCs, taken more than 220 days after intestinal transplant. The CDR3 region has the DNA TGCGCCAGCCAGGAGGGTGGAGAGCAGTTCTTC. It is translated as CASQEGGEQFF.